A selection of T cell receptor beta chains follows, all from one sample in a study of cytomegalovirus exposure and HLA in healthy donors. Produced via immunoSEQ multiplex PCR; TCRdb's table is partial and in-frame only. Seen here are roughly 120,000 clones, 55% to 75% observed once, and the top ten hold roughly 10%. The sample comprised PBMCs. These receptors came from a woman in her thirties or forties in good health and CMV-seropositive. The CDR3 runs from the conserved cysteine through the conserved F or W. A D gene is named only where the DNA matches it firmly. Rows give clone size only sometimes, using once, few, many, or a class for an expanded clone.

j_call	d_call	v_call	clone_size	cdr3_aa	cdr3_nt
TRBJ2-5	TRBD1	TRBV4-1	few	CASSRPGTGEETQYF	TGCGCCAGCAGCCGTCCCGGGACAGGGGAAGAGACCCAGTACTTC
TRBJ2-7	.	TRBV7-8	few	CASSLYYEQYF	TGTGCCAGCAGCCTTTACTACGAGCAGTACTTC
TRBJ1-4	.	TRBV30	.	CAWSVQSRTRGEKLFF	TGTGCCTGGAGTGTACAGTCTAGGACTCGAGGTGAAAAACTGTTTTTT
TRBJ2-4	.	TRBV4-3	.	CASSWDMGGENIQYF	TGCGCCAGCAGCTGGGACATGGGAGGGGAAAACATTCAGTACTTC
TRBJ1-2	.	TRBV7-9	.	CSSSFTTVGYTF	TGTTCCAGCAGCTTTACTACCGTTGGCTACACCTTC
TRBJ1-1	.	TRBV4-1	few	CASSQPVRRNTEAFF	TGCGCCAGCAGCCAGCCCGTGAGGAGGAACACTGAAGCTTTCTTT
TRBJ2-2	.	TRBV25-1	.	CASSEGVGSTGELFF	TGTGCCAGCAGTGAAGGGGTGGGGAGCACCGGGGAGCTGTTTTTT
TRBJ2-7	TRBD1	TRBV27	.	CASSLSSPTGASYEQYF	TGTGCCAGCAGTTTATCTTCTCCGACAGGGGCCTCCTACGAGCAGTACTTC
TRBJ2-3	.	TRBV7-2	.	CASSTRLGLVEDTQYF	TGTGCCAGCAGCACAAGACTAGGGCTGGTGGAGGATACGCAGTATTTT
TRBJ1-5	.	TRBV29-1	few	CSAGGGRGSLQHF	TGCAGCGCTGGGGGAGGACGGGGTAGTCTCCAGCATTTT
TRBJ2-2	.	TRBV9	few	CASSVAAGELFF	TGTGCCAGCAGCGTAGCGGCCGGGGAGCTGTTTTTT
TRBJ1-3	.	TRBV11-2	.	CASKLKPTGKGNTIYF	TGTGCCAGCAAGTTAAAACCCACAGGGAAGGGAAACACCATATATTTT
TRBJ1-1	.	TRBV7-9	once	CSSSFDPTGLNTEAFF	TGTTCCAGCAGCTTCGATCCAACAGGGCTAAACACTGAAGCTTTCTTT
TRBJ1-1	.	TRBV7-9	.	CAIAYQGGTEAFF	TGTGCCATCGCCTACCAGGGCGGCACTGAAGCTTTCTTT
TRBJ1-2	TRBD1	TRBV30	.	CALYRGNANYGYTF	TGTGCCTTATACAGGGGGAATGCTAACTATGGCTACACCTTC
TRBJ1-4	.	TRBV4-1	few	CASERAPNEKLFF	TGCGCCAGCGAGAGGGCGCCGAATGAAAAACTGTTTTTT
TRBJ1-1	.	TRBV7-2	.	CASSLGPQMNTEAFF	TGTGCCAGCAGCTTAGGCCCACAAATGAACACTGAAGCTTTCTTT
TRBJ2-7	TRBD2	TRBV2	few	CASIMGGLAGSDPYEQYF	TGTGCCAGTATTATGGGGGGACTAGCAGGATCCGATCCATACGAGCAGTACTTC
TRBJ1-4	TRBD1	TRBV28	.	CASRTGPLATNEKLFF	TGTGCCAGCAGGACAGGGCCGTTGGCGACTAATGAAAAACTGTTTTTT
TRBJ2-3	.	TRBV15	.	CATSRDMALAQYF	TGTGCCACCAGCAGAGATATGGCTTTGGCGCAGTATTTT
TRBJ2-2	.	TRBV10-1	.	CASRDQLGRELFF	TGCGCCAGCAGAGACCAGCTGGGGCGGGAGCTGTTTTTT
TRBJ2-5	.	TRBV9	.	CASSPPGESGQETQYF	TGTGCCAGCAGCCCCCCCGGGGAAAGTGGCCAAGAGACCCAGTACTTC
TRBJ2-7	TRBD2	TRBV7-2	once	CASSLASGLAGTYEQYF	TGTGCCAGCAGCTTAGCCTCCGGACTAGCGGGGACCTACGAGCAGTACTTC
TRBJ1-1	.	TRBV7-2	.	CASSLGAGEAFF	TGTGCCAGCAGCTTAGGGGCGGGTGAAGCTTTCTTT
TRBJ2-2	.	TRBV4-1	once	CASSQTTGTGTGELFF	TGCGCCAGCAGCCAAACCACCGGGACTGGCACCGGGGAGCTGTTTTTT
TRBJ2-5	.	TRBV9	.	CASSVDGQGRGTQYF	TGTGCCAGCAGCGTAGATGGGCAGGGGCGAGGGACCCAGTACTTC
TRBJ1-1	.	TRBV28	.	CASSLGAGLVNTEAFF	TGTGCCAGCAGTTTAGGTGCGGGGCTCGTGAACACTGAAGCTTTCTTT
TRBJ1-2	.	TRBV5-4	.	CASSWAFDRKDYGYTF	TGTGCCAGCAGCTGGGCCTTCGACAGGAAGGACTATGGCTACACCTTC
TRBJ2-7	TRBD2	TRBV5-1	.	CASSFIAGSTGEQYF	TGCGCCAGCAGCTTCATAGCGGGGTCAACAGGGGAGCAGTACTTC
TRBJ1-1	TRBD1	TRBV7-8	.	CASSLQTGSVEAFF	TGTGCCAGCAGCTTACAGACAGGGTCTGTTGAAGCTTTCTTT
TRBJ2-4	.	TRBV2	.	CASSYGRLAKNIQYF	TGTGCCAGCAGTTACGGTAGACTAGCCAAAAACATTCAGTACTTC
TRBJ2-3	TRBD1	TRBV6-1	.	CASRVTGDTDTQYF	TGTGCCAGCAGAGTGACAGGGGACACAGATACGCAGTATTTT
TRBJ2-7	TRBD1	TRBV18	.	CASSSRQGAYEQYF	TGTGCCAGCTCATCCCGACAGGGGGCCTACGAGCAGTACTTC
TRBJ2-6	TRBD2	TRBV7-6	.	CASSPTGGTGANVLTF	TGTGCCAGCAGTCCCACCGGGGGGACTGGGGCCAACGTCCTGACTTTC
TRBJ2-5	TRBD1	TRBV5-5	.	CASSVTGVETQYF	TGTGCCAGCAGCGTAACAGGGGTGGAGACCCAGTACTTC
TRBJ1-2	TRBD1	TRBV6-1	.	CASSRDRGIYGYTF	TGTGCCAGCAGTAGGGACAGGGGGATATATGGCTACACCTTC
TRBJ2-1	.	TRBV9	.	CASSTPSGLLSSYNEQFF	TGTGCCAGCAGCACCCCCAGCGGGCTCCTAAGCTCCTACAATGAGCAGTTCTTC
TRBJ2-2	.	TRBV7-2	.	CASSLRILVPGELFF	TGTGCCAGCAGCTTGAGGATCCTCGTTCCCGGGGAGCTGTTTTTT
TRBJ1-2	.	TRBV19	.	CASKAGSYGYTF	TGTGCCTCCAAAGCGGGGTCCTATGGCTACACCTTC
TRBJ2-7	TRBD2	TRBV2	.	CASNQGLAGTYEQYF	TGTGCCAGCAACCAGGGACTAGCGGGAACCTACGAGCAGTACTTC
TRBJ1-4	.	TRBV4-1	.	CASSHGGLGEKLFF	TGCGCCAGCAGCCACGGGGGGTTGGGGGAAAAACTGTTTTTT
TRBJ2-7	TRBD2	TRBV10-2	.	CASSLGRAIFNDEQYF	TGCGCCAGCAGTTTAGGGAGGGCTATTTTCAACGACGAGCAGTACTTC
TRBJ1-6	.	TRBV5-6	few	CASSLVRGAGYNSPLHF	TGTGCCAGCAGCTTGGTTCGGGGGGCCGGCTATAATTCACCCCTCCACTTT
TRBJ2-2	.	TRBV19	.	CASSWTNENTGELFF	TGTGCCAGTAGTTGGACTAACGAGAACACCGGGGAGCTGTTTTTT
TRBJ2-7	.	TRBV20-1	few	CSARSDEQYF	TGCAGTGCTAGGAGCGACGAGCAGTACTTC
TRBJ2-3	TRBD1	TRBV5-4	.	CASTLDRGTDTQYF	TGTGCCAGCACCCTGGACAGGGGCACAGATACGCAGTATTTT
TRBJ1-5	.	TRBV5-4	.	CASSLRDYYSNQPQHF	TGTGCCAGCAGCTTACGGGACTACTATAGCAATCAGCCCCAGCATTTT
TRBJ2-7	.	TRBV28	.	CASSFGGVYEQYF	TGTGCCAGCAGTTTCGGAGGAGTCTACGAGCAGTACTTC
TRBJ2-3	TRBD2	TRBV4-3	.	CASSPKPGLAGVGDTQYF	TGCGCCAGCAGTCCCAAACCGGGACTAGCGGGAGTGGGAGATACGCAGTATTTT
TRBJ1-1	.	TRBV7-9	.	CASSLGLEGPDTEAFF	TGTGCCAGCAGCTTAGGGTTGGAGGGGCCGGACACTGAAGCTTTCTTT